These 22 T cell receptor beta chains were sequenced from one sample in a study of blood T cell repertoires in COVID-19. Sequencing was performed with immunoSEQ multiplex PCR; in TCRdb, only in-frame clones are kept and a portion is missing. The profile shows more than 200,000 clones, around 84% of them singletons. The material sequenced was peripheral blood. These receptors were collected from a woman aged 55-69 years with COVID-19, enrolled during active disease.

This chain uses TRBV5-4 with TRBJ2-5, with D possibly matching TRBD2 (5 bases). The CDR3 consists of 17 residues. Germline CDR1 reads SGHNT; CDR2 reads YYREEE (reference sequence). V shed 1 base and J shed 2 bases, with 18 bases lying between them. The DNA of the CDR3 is TGTGCCAGCAGCTTGATCTCGGACTGGATCAATCAAGAGACCCAGTACTTC. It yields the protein CASSLISDWINQETQYF.

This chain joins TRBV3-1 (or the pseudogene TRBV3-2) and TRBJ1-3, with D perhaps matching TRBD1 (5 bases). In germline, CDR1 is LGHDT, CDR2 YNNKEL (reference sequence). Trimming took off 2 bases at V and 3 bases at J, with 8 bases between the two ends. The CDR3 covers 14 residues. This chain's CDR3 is CASSQQGFGNTIYF. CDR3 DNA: TGTGCCAGCAGCCAACAGGGATTTGGAAACACCATATATTTT.

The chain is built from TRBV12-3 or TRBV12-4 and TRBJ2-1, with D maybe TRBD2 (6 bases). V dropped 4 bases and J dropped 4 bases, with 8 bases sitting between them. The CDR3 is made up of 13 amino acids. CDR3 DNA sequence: TGTGCCAGCAGTTCTCGGGGGTACAATGAGCAGTTCTTC. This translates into CASSSRGYNEQFF.

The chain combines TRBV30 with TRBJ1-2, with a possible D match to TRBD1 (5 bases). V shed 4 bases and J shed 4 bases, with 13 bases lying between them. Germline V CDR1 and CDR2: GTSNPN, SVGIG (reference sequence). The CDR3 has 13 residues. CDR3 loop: CAWTAGQSYGYTF. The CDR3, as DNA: TGTGCCTGGACCGCAGGGCAGTCCTATGGCTACACCTTC.

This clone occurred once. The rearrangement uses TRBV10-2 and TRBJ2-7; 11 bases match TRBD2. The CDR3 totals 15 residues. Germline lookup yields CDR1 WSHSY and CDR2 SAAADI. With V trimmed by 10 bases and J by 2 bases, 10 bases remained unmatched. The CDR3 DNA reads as TGCGCCACTTCGGGTAGCGGGAGGGGCACCTACGAGCAGTACTTC. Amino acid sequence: CATSGSGRGTYEQYF.

Here the CDR3 reads CASVAQGVADTQYF. CDR3 nucleotides: TGTGCCAGCGTCGCGCAAGGAGTCGCAGATACGCAGTATTTT. The chain uses TRBV7-9 and TRBJ2-3; no clear D. Germline CDR1 is SEHNR and CDR2 is FQNEAQ (reference sequence). Trimming took off 8 bases at V and 4 bases at J, with 16 bases between the two ends. The length of the CDR3 is 14 residues. Drawing the rest from reference TRBV7-9 and TRBJ2-3, the complete variable domain is DTGVSQNPRHKITKRGQNVTFRCDPISEHNRLYWYRQTLGQGPEFLTYFQNEAQLEKSRLLSDRFSAERPKGSFSTLEIQRTEQGDSAMYLCASVAQGVADTQYFGPGTRLTVL.

The CDR3: CASSPVQVYNEQFF. The CDR3 DNA reads TGCGCCAGCAGCCCCGTTCAGGTCTACAATGAGCAGTTCTTC. The genes are TRBV5-1 and TRBJ2-1; D unresolved. The V gene lost 4 bases and the J gene lost 3 bases, with 11 bases spanning the gap. This CDR3 has 14 residues. From germline, CDR1 is SGHRS and CDR2 YFSETQ. Variable domain in full (rest from reference TRBV5-1 and TRBJ2-1): KAGVTQTPRYLIKTRGQQVTLSCSPISGHRSVSWYQQTPGQGLQFLFEYFSETQRNKGNFPGRFSGRQFSNSRSEMNVSTLELGDSALYLCASSPVQVYNEQFFGPGTRLTVL.

The CDR3 nucleotides read TGTGCCAGCAGCTCCTGGGGTAGCGGCCCCCTGACTAGCACAGATACGCAGTATTTT. This codes for CASSSWGSGPLTSTDTQYF. The rearrangement joins TRBV7-6 to TRBJ2-3; D is perhaps TRBD2 (6 bases). Germline values: CDR1 SGHVS, CDR2 FNYEAQ. V shed 4 bases and J shed 0 bases, with 23 bases lying between them. This CDR3 contains 19 residues.

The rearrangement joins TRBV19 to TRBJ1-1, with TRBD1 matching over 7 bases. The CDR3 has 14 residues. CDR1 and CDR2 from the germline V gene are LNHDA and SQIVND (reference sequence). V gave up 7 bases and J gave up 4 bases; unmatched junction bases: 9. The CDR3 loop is CASTVEGARTEAFF. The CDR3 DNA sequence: TGTGCCAGTACGGTCGAGGGGGCGCGCACTGAAGCTTTCTTT.

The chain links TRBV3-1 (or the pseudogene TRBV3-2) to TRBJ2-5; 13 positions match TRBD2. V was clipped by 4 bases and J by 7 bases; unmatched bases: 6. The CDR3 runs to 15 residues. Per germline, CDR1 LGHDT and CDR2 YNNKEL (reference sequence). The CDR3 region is CASSPGTSGIGTQYF. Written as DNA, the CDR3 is TGTGCCAGCAGCCCAGGGACTAGCGGGATCGGGACCCAGTACTTC.

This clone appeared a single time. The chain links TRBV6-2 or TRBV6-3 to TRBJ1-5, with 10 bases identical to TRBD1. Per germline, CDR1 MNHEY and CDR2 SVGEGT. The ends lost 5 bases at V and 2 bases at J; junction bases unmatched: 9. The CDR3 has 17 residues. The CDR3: CASSNRDRGYGNQPQHF. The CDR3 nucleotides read TGTGCCAGCAGTAACAGGGACAGGGGCTACGGCAATCAGCCCCAGCATTTT.

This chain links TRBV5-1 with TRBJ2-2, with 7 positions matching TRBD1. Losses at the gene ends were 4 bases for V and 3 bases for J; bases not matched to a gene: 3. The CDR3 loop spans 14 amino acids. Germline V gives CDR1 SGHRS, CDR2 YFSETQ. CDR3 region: CASSRDSYTGELFF. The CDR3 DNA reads TGCGCCAGCAGCCGGGACAGCTACACCGGGGAGCTGTTTTTT.

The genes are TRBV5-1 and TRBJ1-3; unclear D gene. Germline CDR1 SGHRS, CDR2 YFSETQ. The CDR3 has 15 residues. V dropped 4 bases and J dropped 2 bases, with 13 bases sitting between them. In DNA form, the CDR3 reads TGCGCCAGCAGCCCCCGTGCCGGGACTGGAAACACCATATATTTT. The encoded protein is CASSPRAGTGNTIYF.

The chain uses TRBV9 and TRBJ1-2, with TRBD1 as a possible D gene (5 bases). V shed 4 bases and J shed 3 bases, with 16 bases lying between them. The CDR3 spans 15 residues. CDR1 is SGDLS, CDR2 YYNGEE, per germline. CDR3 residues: CASSPWGRVDYGYTF. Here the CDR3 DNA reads TGTGCCAGCAGCCCCTGGGGCAGGGTGGACTATGGCTACACCTTC.

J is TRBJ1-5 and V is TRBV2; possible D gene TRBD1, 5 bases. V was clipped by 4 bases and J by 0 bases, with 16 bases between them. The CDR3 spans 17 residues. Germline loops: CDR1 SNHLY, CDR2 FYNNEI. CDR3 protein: CASSGGLELNSNQPQHF. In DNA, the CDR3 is TGTGCCAGCAGTGGGGGACTGGAACTAAATAGCAATCAGCCCCAGCATTTT.

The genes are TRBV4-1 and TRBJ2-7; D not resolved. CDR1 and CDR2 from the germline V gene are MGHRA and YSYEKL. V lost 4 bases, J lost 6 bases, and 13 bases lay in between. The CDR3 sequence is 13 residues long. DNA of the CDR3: TGCGCCAGCAGCCCGGATTCTGGCGGCGAGCAGTACTTC. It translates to CASSPDSGGEQYF.

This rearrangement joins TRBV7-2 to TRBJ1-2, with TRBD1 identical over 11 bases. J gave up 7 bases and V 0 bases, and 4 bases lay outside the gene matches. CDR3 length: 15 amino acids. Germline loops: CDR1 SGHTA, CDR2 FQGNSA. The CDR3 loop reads CASSLAGQGALGYTF. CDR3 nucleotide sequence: TGTGCCAGCAGCTTAGCCGGACAGGGGGCGCTTGGCTACACCTTC. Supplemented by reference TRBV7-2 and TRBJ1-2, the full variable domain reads GAGVSQSPSNKVTEKGKDVELRCDPISGHTALYWYRQSLGQGLEFLIYFQGNSAPDKSGLPSDRFSAERTGGSVSTLTIQRTQQEDSAVYLCASSLAGQGALGYTFGSGTRLTVV.

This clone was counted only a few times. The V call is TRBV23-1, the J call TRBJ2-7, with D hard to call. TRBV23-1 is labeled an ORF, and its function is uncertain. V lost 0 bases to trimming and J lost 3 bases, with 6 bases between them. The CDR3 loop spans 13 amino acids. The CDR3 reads CASSQSLLYEQYF. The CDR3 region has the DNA TGCGCCAGCAGTCAATCTCTCCTCTACGAGCAGTACTTC.

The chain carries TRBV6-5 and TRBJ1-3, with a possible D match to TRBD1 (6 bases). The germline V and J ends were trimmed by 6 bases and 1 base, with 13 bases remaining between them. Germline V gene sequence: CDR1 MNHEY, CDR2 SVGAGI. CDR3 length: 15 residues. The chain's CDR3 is CASSPRGESGNTIYF. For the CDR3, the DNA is TGTGCCAGCAGCCCCAGGGGCGAGTCTGGAAACACCATATATTTT.

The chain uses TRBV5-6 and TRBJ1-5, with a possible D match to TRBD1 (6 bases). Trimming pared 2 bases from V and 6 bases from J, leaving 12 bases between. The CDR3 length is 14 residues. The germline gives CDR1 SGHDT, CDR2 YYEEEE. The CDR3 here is CASSFTGSAQPQHF. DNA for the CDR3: TGTGCCAGCAGCTTCACAGGGAGCGCTCAGCCCCAGCATTTT.

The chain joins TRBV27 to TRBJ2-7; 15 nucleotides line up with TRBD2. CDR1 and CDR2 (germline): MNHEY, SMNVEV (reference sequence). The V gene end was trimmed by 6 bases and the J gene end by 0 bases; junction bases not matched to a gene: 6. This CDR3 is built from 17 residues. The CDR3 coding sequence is TGTGCCAGCAGCAAGGGACTAGCGGGAGGAATCTCCTACGAGCAGTACTTC. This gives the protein CASSKGLAGGISYEQYF.

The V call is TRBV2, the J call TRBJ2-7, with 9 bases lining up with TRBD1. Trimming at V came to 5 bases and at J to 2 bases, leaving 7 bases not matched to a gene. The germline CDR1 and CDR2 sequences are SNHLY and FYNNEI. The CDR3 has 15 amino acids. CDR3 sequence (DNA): TGTGCCAGCAGTCAGACAAGGACAGGGGCCTACGAGCAGTACTTC. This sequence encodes CASSQTRTGAYEQYF. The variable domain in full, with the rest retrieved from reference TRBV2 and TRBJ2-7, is EPEVTQTPSHQVTQMGQEVILRCVPISNHLYFYWYRQILGQKVEFLVSFYNNEISEKSEIFDDQFSVERPDGSNFTLKIRSTKLEDSAMYFCASSQTRTGAYEQYFGPGTRLTVT.